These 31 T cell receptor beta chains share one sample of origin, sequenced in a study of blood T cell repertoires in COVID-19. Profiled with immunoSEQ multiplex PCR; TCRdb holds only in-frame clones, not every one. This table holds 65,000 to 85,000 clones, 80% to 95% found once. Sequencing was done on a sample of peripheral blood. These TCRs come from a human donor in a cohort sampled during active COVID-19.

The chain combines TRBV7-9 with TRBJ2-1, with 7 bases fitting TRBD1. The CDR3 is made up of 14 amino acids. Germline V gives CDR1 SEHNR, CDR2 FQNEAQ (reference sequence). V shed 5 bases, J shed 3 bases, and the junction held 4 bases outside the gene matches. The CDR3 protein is CASSARDSYNEQFF. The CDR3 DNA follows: TGTGCCAGCAGCGCCAGGGACAGCTACAATGAGCAGTTCTTC.

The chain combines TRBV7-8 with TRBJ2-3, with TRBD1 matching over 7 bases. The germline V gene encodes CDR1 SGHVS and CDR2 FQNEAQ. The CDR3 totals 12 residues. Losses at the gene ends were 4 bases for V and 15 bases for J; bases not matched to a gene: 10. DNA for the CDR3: TGTGCCAGCAGCTCCAATCGGACAGGCCCTTATTTT. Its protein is CASSSNRTGPYF. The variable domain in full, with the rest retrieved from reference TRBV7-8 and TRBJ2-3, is GAGVSQSPRYKVAKRGQDVALRCDPISGHVSLFWYQQALGQGPEFLTYFQNEAQLDKSGLPSDRFFAERPEGSVSTLKIQRTQQEDSAVYLCASSSNRTGPYFGPGTRLTVL.

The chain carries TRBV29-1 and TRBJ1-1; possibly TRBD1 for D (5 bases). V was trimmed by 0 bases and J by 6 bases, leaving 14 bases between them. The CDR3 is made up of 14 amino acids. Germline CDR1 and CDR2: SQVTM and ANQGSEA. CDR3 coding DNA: TGCAGCGTTGAAGACTTTTGGGGCAGCGCTGAAGCTTTCTTT. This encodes CSVEDFWGSAEAFF.

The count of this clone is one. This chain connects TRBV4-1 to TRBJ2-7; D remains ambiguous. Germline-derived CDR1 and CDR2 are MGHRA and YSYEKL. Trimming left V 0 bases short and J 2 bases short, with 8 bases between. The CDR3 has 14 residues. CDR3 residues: CASSQDRRTYEQYF. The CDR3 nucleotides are TGCGCCAGCAGCCAAGACAGAAGAACCTACGAGCAGTACTTC.

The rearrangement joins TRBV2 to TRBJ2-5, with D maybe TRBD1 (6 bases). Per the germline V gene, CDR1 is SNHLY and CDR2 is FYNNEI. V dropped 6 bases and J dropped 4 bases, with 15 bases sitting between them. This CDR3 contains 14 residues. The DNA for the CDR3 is TGTGCCAGCAGGGCCAAAACAGGGTTAGAGACCCAGTACTTC. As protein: CASRAKTGLETQYF.

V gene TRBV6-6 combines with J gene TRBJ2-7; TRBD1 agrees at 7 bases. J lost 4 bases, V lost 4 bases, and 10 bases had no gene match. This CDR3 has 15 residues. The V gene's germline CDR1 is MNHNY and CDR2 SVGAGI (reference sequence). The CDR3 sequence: CASSSTGIVRYEQYF. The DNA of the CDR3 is TGTGCCAGCAGTTCGACAGGGATTGTTCGGTACGAGCAGTACTTC.

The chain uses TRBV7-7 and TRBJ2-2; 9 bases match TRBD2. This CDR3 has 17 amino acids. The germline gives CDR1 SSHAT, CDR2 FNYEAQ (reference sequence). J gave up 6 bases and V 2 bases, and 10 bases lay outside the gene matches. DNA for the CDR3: TGTGCCAGCAGCTTACGCCCGGGACTAGCTTTTTCCGGGGAGCTGTTTTTT. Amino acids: CASSLRPGLAFSGELFF.

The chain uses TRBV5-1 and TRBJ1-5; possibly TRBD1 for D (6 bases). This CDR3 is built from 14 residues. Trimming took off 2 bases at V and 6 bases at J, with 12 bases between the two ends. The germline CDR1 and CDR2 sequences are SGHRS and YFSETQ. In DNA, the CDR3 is TGCGCCAGCAGCTTCAGGTCAGGGGTTCAGCCCCAGCATTTT. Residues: CASSFRSGVQPQHF.

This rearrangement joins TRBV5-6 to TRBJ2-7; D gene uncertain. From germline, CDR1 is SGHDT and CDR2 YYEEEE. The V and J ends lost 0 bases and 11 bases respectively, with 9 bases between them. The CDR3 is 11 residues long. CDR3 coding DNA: TGTGCCAGCAGCTTGGCTTCTACAGAGTACTTC. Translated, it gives CASSLASTEYF.

This chain's CDR3 is CASSQAPGRGNSPLHF. The CDR3 DNA follows: TGCGCCAGCAGCCAAGCCCCGGGCCGGGGAAATTCACCCCTCCACTTT. The V call is TRBV4-3, the J call TRBJ1-6; D is unclear. V was cut by 1 base and J by 7 bases, with 14 bases left in between. Germline loops: CDR1 LGHNA, CDR2 YSLEER. This CDR3 spans 16 amino acids.

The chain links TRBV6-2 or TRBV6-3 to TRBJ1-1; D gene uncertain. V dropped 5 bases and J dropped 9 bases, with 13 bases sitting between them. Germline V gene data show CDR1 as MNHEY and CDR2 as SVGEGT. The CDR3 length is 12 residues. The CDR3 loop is CASSPGLAQAFF. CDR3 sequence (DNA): TGTGCCAGCAGTCCAGGCCTCGCCCAAGCTTTCTTT.

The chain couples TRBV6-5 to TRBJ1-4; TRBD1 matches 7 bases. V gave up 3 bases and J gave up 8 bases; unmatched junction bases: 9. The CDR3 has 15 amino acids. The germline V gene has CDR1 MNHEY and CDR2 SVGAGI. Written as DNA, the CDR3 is TGTGCCAGCAGTTATTCCAGGGGGTTAGGAGAAAAACTGTTTTTT. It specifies CASSYSRGLGEKLFF.

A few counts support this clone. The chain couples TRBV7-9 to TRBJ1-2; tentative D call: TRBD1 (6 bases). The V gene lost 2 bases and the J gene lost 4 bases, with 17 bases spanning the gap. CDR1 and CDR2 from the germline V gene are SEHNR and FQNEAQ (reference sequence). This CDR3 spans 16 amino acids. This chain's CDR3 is CASSLFQAGATYGYTF. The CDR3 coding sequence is TGTGCCAGCAGCTTATTTCAAGCAGGGGCGACCTATGGCTACACCTTC.

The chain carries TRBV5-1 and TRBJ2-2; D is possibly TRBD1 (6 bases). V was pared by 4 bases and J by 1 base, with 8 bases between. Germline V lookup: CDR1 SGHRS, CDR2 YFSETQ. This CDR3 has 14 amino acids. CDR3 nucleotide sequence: TGCGCCAGCAGCCAGGACAGGAACACCGGGGAGCTGTTTTTT. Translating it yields CASSQDRNTGELFF.

The CDR3 spells CASSLDPVGTDTQYF. As DNA, the CDR3 is TGCGCCAGCAGCTTGGATCCAGTGGGCACAGATACGCAGTATTTT. The rearrangement uses TRBV5-1 and TRBJ2-3; no reliable D call. This CDR3 has 15 residues. Germline V gene lookup returns CDR1 SGHRS and CDR2 YFSETQ. Trimming removed 0 bases from V and 1 base from J, with 9 bases in between.

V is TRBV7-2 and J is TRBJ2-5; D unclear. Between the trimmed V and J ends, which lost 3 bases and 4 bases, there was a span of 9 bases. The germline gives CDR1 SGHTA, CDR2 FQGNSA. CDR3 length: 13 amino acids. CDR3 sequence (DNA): TGTGCCAGCAGCTTGGGTCCGGGAGAGACCCAGTACTTC. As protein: CASSLGPGETQYF.

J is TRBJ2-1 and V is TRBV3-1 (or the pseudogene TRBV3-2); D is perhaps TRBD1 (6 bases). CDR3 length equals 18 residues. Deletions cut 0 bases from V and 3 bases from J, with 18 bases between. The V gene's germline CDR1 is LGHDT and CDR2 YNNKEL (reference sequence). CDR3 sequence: CASSQDKRDTQFYNEQFF. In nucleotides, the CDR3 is TGTGCCAGCAGCCAAGATAAACGGGACACACAGTTCTACAATGAGCAGTTCTTC.

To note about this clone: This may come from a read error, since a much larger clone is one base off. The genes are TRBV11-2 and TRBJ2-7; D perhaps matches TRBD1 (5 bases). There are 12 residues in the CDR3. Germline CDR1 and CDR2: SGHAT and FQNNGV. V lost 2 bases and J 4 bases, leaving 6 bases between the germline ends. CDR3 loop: CASSLQGYEQYF. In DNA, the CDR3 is TGTGCCAGCAGCTTACAGGGTTACGAGCAGTACTTC. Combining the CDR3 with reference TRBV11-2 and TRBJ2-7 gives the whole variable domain EAGVAQSPRYKIIEKRQSVAFWCNPISGHATLYWYQQILGQGPKLLIQFQNNGVVDDSQLPKDRFSAERLKGVDSTLKIQPAKLEDSAVYLCASSLQGYEQYFGPGTRLTVT.

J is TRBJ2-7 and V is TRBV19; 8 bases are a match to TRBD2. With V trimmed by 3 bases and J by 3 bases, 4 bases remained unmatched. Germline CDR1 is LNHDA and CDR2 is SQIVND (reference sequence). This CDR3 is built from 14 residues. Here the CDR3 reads CASSITGLGYEQYF. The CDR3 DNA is TGTGCCAGTAGTATTACGGGACTAGGCTACGAGCAGTACTTC.

CDR3 in amino acids: CASGTSGGPYNEQFF. CDR3 DNA: TGTGCCTCCGGGACTAGCGGGGGTCCCTACAATGAGCAGTTCTTC. The rearrangement links TRBV10-3 to TRBJ2-1, with 14 bases matching TRBD2. The germline gives CDR1 ENHRY, CDR2 SYGVKD. The CDR3 is made up of 15 amino acids. V trimming: 11 bases; J trimming: 2 bases; junction bases outside the gene matches: 5.

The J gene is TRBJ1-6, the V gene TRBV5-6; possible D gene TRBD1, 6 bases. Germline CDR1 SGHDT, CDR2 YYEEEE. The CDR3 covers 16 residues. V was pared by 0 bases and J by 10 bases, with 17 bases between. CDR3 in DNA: TGTGCCAGCAGCTTGGGGGCGGGGGACACCACCTCACCCCTCCACTTT. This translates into CASSLGAGDTTSPLHF.

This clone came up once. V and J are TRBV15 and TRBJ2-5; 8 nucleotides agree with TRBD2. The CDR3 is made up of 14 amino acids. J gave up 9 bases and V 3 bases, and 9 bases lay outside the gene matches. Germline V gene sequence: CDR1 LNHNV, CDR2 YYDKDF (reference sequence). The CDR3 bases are TGTGCCACCAGCAGCCAGCGGGGGCCTCGGGCCCAGTACTTC. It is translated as CATSSQRGPRAQYF.

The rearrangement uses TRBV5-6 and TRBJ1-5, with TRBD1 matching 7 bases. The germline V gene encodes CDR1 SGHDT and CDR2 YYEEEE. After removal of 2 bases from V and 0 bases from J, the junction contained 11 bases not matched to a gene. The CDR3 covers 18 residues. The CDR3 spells CASSLSHDRDDSNQPQHF. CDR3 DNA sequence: TGTGCCAGCAGCTTATCCCACGACAGGGACGATAGCAATCAGCCCCAGCATTTT.

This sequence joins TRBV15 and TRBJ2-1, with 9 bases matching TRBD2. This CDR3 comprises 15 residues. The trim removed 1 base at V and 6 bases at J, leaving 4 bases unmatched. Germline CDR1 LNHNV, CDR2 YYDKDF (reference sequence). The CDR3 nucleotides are TGTGCCACCAGCAGAGGGGGACTAGCATCCAATGAGCAGTTCTTC. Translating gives CATSRGGLASNEQFF.

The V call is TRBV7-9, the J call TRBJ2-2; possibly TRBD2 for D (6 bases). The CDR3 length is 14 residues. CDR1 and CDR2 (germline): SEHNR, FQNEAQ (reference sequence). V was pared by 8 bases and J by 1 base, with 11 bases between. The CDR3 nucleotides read TGTGCCAGCGGCGGGACTGTGAACACCGGGGAGCTGTTTTTT. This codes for CASGGTVNTGELFF.

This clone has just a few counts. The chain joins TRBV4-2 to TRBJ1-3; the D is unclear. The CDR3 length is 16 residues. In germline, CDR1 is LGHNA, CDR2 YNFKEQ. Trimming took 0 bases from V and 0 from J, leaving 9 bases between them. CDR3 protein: CASSQDPGSSGNTIYF. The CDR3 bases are TGTGCCAGCAGCCAAGATCCAGGCAGCTCTGGAAACACCATATATTTT.

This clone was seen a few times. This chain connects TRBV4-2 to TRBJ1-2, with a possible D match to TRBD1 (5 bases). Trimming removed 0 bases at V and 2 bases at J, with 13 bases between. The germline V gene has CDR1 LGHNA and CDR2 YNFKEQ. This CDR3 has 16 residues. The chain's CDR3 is CASSQDIVGGNYGYTF. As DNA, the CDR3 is TGTGCCAGCAGCCAAGATATAGTCGGGGGGAACTATGGCTACACCTTC.

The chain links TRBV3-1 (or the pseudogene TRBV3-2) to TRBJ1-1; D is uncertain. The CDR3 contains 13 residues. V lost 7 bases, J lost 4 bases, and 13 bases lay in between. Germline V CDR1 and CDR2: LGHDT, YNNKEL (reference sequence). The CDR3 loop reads CASTSGRPTEAFF. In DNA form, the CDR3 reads TGTGCCAGCACCTCGGGGAGGCCCACTGAAGCTTTCTTT.

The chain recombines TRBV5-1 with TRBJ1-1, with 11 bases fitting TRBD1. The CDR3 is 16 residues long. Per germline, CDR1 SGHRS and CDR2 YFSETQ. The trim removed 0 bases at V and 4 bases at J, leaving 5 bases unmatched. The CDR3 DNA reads TGCGCCAGCAGCTTGGGGACAGGGGGCGGCGGCACTGAAGCTTTCTTT. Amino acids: CASSLGTGGGGTEAFF. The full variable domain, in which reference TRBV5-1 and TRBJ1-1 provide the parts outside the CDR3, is KAGVTQTPRYLIKTRGQQVTLSCSPISGHRSVSWYQQTPGQGLQFLFEYFSETQRNKGNFPGRFSGRQFSNSRSEMNVSTLELGDSALYLCASSLGTGGGGTEAFFGQGTRLTVV.

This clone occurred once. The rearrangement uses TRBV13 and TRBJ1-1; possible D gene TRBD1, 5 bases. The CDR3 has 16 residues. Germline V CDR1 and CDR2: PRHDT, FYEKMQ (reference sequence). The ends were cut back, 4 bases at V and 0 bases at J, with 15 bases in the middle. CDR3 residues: CASSSPLGQLNTEAFF. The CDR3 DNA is TGTGCCAGCAGCTCGCCTCTGGGGCAGCTGAACACTGAAGCTTTCTTT.

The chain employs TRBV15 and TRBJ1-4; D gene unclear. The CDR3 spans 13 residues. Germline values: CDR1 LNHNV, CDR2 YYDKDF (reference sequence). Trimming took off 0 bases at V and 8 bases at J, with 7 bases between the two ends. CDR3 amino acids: CATSRDFLEKLFF. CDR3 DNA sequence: TGTGCCACCAGCAGAGATTTCTTGGAAAAACTGTTTTTT.